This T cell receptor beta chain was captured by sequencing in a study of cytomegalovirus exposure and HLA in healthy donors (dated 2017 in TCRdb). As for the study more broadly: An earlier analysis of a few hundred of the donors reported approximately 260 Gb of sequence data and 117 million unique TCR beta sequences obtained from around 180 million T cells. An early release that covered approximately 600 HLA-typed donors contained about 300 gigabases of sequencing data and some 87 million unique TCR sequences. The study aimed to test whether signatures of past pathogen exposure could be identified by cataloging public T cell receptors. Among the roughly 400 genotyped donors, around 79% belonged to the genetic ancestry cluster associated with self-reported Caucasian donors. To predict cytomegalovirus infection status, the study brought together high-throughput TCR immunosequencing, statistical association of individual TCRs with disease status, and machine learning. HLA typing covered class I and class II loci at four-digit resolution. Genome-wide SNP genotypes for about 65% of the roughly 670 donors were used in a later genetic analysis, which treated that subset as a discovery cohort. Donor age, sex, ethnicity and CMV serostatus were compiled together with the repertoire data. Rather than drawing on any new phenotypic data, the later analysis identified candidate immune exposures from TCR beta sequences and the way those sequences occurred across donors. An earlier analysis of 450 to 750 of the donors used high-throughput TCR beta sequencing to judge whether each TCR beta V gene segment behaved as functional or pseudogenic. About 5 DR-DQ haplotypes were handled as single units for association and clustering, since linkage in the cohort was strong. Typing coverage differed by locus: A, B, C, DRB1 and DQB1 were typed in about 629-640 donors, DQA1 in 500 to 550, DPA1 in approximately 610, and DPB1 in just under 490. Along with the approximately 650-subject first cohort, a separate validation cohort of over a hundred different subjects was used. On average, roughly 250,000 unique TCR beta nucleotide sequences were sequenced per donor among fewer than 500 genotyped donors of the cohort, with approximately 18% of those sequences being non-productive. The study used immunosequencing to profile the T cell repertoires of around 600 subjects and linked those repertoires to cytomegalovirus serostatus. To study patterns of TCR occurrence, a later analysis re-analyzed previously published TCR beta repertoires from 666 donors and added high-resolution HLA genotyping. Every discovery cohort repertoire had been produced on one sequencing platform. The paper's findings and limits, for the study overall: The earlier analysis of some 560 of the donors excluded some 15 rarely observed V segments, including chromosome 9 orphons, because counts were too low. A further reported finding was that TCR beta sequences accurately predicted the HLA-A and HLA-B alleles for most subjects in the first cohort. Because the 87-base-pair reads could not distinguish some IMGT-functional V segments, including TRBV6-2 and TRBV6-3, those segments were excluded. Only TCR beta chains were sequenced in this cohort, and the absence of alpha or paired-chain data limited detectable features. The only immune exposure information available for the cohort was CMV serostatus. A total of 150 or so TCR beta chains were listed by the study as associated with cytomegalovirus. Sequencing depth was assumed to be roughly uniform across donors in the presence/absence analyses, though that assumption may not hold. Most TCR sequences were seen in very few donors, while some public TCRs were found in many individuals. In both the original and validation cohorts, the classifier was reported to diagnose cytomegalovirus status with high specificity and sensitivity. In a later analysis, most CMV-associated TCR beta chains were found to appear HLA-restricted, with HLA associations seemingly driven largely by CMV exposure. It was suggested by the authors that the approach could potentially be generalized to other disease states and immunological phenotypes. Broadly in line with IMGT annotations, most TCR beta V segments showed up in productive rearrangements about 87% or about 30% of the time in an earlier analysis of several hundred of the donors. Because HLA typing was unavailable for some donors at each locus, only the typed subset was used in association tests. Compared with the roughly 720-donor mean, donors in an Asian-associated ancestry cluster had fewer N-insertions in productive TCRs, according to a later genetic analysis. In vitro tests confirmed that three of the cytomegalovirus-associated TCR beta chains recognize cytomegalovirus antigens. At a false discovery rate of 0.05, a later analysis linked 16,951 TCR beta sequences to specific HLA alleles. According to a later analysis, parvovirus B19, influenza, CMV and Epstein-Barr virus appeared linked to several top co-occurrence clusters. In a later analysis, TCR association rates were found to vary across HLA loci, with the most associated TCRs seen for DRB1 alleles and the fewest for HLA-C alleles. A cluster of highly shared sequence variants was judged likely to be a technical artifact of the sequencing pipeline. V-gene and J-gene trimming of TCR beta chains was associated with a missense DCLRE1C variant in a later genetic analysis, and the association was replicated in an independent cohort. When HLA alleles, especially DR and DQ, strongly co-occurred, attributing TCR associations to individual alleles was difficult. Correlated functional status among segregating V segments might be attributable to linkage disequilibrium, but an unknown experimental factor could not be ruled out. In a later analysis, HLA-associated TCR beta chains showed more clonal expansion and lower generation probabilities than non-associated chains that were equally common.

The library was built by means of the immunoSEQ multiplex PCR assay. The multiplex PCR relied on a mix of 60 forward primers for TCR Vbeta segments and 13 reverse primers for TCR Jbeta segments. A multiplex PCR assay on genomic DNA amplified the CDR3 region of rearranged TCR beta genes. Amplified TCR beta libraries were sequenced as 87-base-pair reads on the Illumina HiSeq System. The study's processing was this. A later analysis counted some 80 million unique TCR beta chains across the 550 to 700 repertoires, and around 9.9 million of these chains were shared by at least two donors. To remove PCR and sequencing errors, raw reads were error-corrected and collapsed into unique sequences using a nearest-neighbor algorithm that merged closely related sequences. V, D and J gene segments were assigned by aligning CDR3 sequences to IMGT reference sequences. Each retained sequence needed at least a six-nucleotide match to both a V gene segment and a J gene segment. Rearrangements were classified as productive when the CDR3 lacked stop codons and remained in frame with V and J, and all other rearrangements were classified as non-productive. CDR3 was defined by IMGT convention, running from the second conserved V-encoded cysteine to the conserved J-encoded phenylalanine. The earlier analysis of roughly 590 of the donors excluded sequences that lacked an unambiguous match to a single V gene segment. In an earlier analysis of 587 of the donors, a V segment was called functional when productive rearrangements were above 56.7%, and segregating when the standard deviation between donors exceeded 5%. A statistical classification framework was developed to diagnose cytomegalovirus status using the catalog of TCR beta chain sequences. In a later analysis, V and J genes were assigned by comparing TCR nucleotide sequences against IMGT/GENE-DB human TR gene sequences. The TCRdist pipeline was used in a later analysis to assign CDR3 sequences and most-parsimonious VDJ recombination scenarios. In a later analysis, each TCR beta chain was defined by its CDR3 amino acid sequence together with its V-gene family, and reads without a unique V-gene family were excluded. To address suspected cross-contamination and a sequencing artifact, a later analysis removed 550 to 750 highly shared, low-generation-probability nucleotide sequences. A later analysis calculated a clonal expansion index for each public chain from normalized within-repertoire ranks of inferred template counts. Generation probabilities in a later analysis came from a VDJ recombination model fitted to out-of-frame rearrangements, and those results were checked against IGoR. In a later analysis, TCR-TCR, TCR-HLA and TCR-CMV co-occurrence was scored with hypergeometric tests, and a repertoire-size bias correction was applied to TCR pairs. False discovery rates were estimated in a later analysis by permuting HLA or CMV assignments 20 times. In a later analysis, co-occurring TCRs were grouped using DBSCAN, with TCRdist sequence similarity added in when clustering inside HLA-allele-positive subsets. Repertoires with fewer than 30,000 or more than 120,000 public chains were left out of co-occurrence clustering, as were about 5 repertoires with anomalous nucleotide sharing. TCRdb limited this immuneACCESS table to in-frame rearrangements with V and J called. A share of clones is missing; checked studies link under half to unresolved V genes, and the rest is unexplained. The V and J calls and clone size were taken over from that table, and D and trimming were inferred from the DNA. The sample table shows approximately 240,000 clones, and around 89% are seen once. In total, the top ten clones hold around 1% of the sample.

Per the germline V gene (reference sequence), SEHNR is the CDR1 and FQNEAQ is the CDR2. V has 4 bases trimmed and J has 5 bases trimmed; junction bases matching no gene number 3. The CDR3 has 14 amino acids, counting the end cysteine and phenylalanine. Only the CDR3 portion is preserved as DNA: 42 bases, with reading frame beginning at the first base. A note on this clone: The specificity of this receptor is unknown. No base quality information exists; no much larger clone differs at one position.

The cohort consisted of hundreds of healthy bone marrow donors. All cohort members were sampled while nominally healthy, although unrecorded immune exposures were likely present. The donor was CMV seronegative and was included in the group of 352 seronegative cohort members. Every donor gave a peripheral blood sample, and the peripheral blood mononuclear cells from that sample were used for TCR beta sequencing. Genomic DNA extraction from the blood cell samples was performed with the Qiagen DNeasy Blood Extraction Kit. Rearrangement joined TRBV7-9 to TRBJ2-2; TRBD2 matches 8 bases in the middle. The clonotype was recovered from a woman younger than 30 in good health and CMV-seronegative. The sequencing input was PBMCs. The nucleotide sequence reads TGTGCCAGCAGCTGGGGACTAGAAACCGGGGAGCTGTTTTTT. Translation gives CASSWGLETGELFF.